This is a list of T cell receptor beta chains from one sample in a study of cytomegalovirus exposure and HLA in healthy donors. Libraries were prepared by immunoSEQ multiplex PCR; TCRdb keeps only in-frame clonotypes and omits some of them. The table includes around 130,000 clones, roughly four fifths detected once. The sequencing input was PBMCs. The receptors were gathered from a man aged 35 to 55 in good health and CMV-seronegative. CDR3s include the opening cysteine and the closing phenylalanine or tryptophan. A D gene is named only where the DNA matches it firmly. Clone size appears in some rows only: once, few, many, or a class for an expanded clone.

j_gene: TRBJ1-2
abundance: NA
v_gene: TRBV19
d_gene: TRBD1
CDR3nt: TGTGCCAGTAGTCCCAGACAGGGGGGTGACTACACCTTC
CDR3aa: CASSPRQGGDYTF

j_gene: TRBJ1-2
abundance: few
v_gene: TRBV5-8
d_gene: NA
CDR3nt: TGTGCCAGCAGACTTCTGGGCTACACCTTC
CDR3aa: CASRLLGYTF

j_gene: TRBJ2-6
abundance: NA
v_gene: TRBV6-5
d_gene: TRBD2
CDR3nt: TGTGCCACCCGGGAGGGGTTTGGGGCCAACGTCCTGACTTTC
CDR3aa: CATREGFGANVLTF

j_gene: TRBJ2-6
abundance: NA
v_gene: TRBV30
d_gene: NA
CDR3nt: TGTGCCTGGAGTAGGGGTGCTGGGGCCAACGTCCTGACTTTC
CDR3aa: CAWSRGAGANVLTF

j_gene: TRBJ1-5
abundance: NA
v_gene: TRBV7-8
d_gene: TRBD1
CDR3nt: TGTGCCAGCAGCTTGGGACAGGGGGCGGTTCAGCCCCAGCATTTT
CDR3aa: CASSLGQGAVQPQHF

j_gene: TRBJ1-2
abundance: NA
v_gene: TRBV7-2
d_gene: TRBD1
CDR3nt: TGTGCCAGCAGCCAAGGGACAGGCCTAGCTTTAGGAACCTTTGGCTACACCTTC
CDR3aa: CASSQGTGLALGTFGYTF

j_gene: TRBJ1-3
abundance: few
v_gene: TRBV9
d_gene: NA
CDR3nt: TGTGCCAGCAGCGCGGAGGATCCTGGAAACACCATATATTTT
CDR3aa: CASSAEDPGNTIYF

j_gene: TRBJ1-3
abundance: NA
v_gene: TRBV7-9
d_gene: NA
CDR3nt: TGTGCCAGCAGCTTAGGGAGGACAGTAGTATATTTT
CDR3aa: CASSLGRTVVYF

j_gene: TRBJ2-3
abundance: NA
v_gene: TRBV7-2
d_gene: TRBD2
CDR3nt: TGTGCCAGCAGTTTTAGCGGGAGGGGGGATACGCAGTATTTT
CDR3aa: CASSFSGRGDTQYF

j_gene: TRBJ1-6
abundance: NA
v_gene: TRBV7-9
d_gene: NA
CDR3nt: TGTGCCAGCAGCTTACGGGACTTGCACCTTTCACCCCTCCACTTT
CDR3aa: CASSLRDLHLSPLHF

j_gene: TRBJ1-1
abundance: NA
v_gene: TRBV6-5
d_gene: TRBD1
CDR3nt: TGTGCCAGCAGTTACAGGGGGCGACCGAACACTGAAGCTTTCTTT
CDR3aa: CASSYRGRPNTEAFF

j_gene: TRBJ1-1
abundance: few
v_gene: TRBV7-2
d_gene: TRBD1
CDR3nt: TGTGCCAGCAGCTTAAGACAGGGGTCGGGAGAAGCTTTCTTT
CDR3aa: CASSLRQGSGEAFF

j_gene: TRBJ1-2
abundance: NA
v_gene: TRBV19
d_gene: NA
CDR3nt: TGTGCCAGTACCAACCCCGGGTTATGGTATGGCTACACCTTC
CDR3aa: CASTNPGLWYGYTF

j_gene: TRBJ2-5
abundance: NA
v_gene: TRBV30
d_gene: TRBD1
CDR3nt: TGTGCCTGGAGTGTAGGACAGGCTCAAGAGACCCAGTACTTC
CDR3aa: CAWSVGQAQETQYF

j_gene: TRBJ1-5
abundance: NA
v_gene: TRBV7-2
d_gene: TRBD1
CDR3nt: TGTGCCAGCAGCCGGGACCAGGGGGATCAGCCCCAGCATTTT
CDR3aa: CASSRDQGDQPQHF

j_gene: TRBJ1-3
abundance: NA
v_gene: TRBV28
d_gene: NA
CDR3nt: TGTGCCAGCAGTTTAGAGAGGTCACAAGACACCATATATTTT
CDR3aa: CASSLERSQDTIYF

j_gene: TRBJ1-6
abundance: NA
v_gene: TRBV7-2
d_gene: TRBD1
CDR3nt: TGTGCCAGCAGCCGGGGGGGACAGGGTCTAAATAATTCACCCCTCCACTTT
CDR3aa: CASSRGGQGLNNSPLHF

j_gene: TRBJ2-5
abundance: NA
v_gene: TRBV4-2
d_gene: NA
CDR3nt: TGTGCCAGCAGCCAGAGCCCCTTAGAGACCCAGTACTTC
CDR3aa: CASSQSPLETQYF

j_gene: TRBJ2-7
abundance: NA
v_gene: TRBV9
d_gene: TRBD2
CDR3nt: TGTGCCAGCAGCGTAGCTATCGGGGGGGCCGCGTACGAGCAGTACTTC
CDR3aa: CASSVAIGGAAYEQYF

j_gene: TRBJ2-7
abundance: NA
v_gene: TRBV25-1
d_gene: NA
CDR3nt: TGTGCCAGCAGTGGTGTTATCTCCTACGAGCAGTACTTC
CDR3aa: CASSGVISYEQYF

j_gene: TRBJ2-7
abundance: NA
v_gene: TRBV9
d_gene: TRBD1
CDR3nt: TGTGCCAGCAGCTCTGGGACAGGGGGTACCTACGAGCAGTACTTC
CDR3aa: CASSSGTGGTYEQYF

j_gene: TRBJ2-5
abundance: NA
v_gene: TRBV5-6
d_gene: TRBD2
CDR3nt: TGTGCCAGCAGCTCGGGACTAGTCAGGCTCCAAGAGACCCAGTACTTC
CDR3aa: CASSSGLVRLQETQYF

j_gene: TRBJ2-4
abundance: NA
v_gene: TRBV28
d_gene: NA
CDR3nt: TGTGCCAGCAGTTTTGTCGAGACCAAAAACAGTCAGTACTTC
CDR3aa: CASSFVETKNSQYF

j_gene: TRBJ1-4
abundance: NA
v_gene: TRBV9
d_gene: TRBD1
CDR3nt: TGTGCCAGCAGCGTAACCCAGGGGGCGGCTGAAAAACTGTTTTTT
CDR3aa: CASSVTQGAAEKLFF

j_gene: TRBJ2-3
abundance: NA
v_gene: TRBV28
d_gene: NA
CDR3nt: TGTGCCAGCAGTTTAGGGGGGTTACGCACAGATACGCAGTATTTT
CDR3aa: CASSLGGLRTDTQYF

j_gene: TRBJ1-2
abundance: few
v_gene: TRBV7-9
d_gene: NA
CDR3nt: TGTGCCAGCAGCCCCGGGACACACCTTAACTATGGCTACACCTTC
CDR3aa: CASSPGTHLNYGYTF

j_gene: TRBJ2-3
abundance: NA
v_gene: TRBV9
d_gene: NA
CDR3nt: TGTGCCAGCAGCGTAGTCGGGGGATCGGAGACGCAGTATTTT
CDR3aa: CASSVVGGSETQYF

j_gene: TRBJ1-1
abundance: once
v_gene: TRBV19
d_gene: NA
CDR3nt: TGTGCCAGTAGTAAGGCAGGAAGAGTGACTGAAGCTTTCTTT
CDR3aa: CASSKAGRVTEAFF

j_gene: TRBJ2-3
abundance: NA
v_gene: TRBV4-3
d_gene: TRBD1
CDR3nt: TGCGCCAGCAGCCAAGACAGGGACAGAACTTTGACAGATACGCAGTATTTT
CDR3aa: CASSQDRDRTLTDTQYF

j_gene: TRBJ2-3
abundance: NA
v_gene: TRBV5-1
d_gene: NA
CDR3nt: TGCGCCAGCAGCTTGGATACTAGAGGGATCGTCACAGATACGCAGTATTTT
CDR3aa: CASSLDTRGIVTDTQYF

j_gene: TRBJ2-7
abundance: NA
v_gene: TRBV27
d_gene: NA
CDR3nt: TGTGCCAGCAGTTTAGGGCTTCGGAGGGGGCGCGGAGGAACCTACGAGCAGTACTTC
CDR3aa: CASSLGLRRGRGGTYEQYF

j_gene: TRBJ2-2
abundance: NA
v_gene: TRBV9
d_gene: TRBD2
CDR3nt: TGTGCCAGCAGCGTAGACCGGGAGGGAACCGGGGAGCTGTTTTTT
CDR3aa: CASSVDREGTGELFF

j_gene: TRBJ1-2
abundance: NA
v_gene: TRBV18
d_gene: NA
CDR3nt: TGTGCCAGCTCACCCGAGGGAATTTATGGCTACACCTTC
CDR3aa: CASSPEGIYGYTF

j_gene: TRBJ1-2
abundance: few
v_gene: TRBV7-2
d_gene: TRBD1
CDR3nt: TGTGCCAGCAGCGAGGGGACAGGGGGCAACTATGGCTACACCTTC
CDR3aa: CASSEGTGGNYGYTF

j_gene: TRBJ1-4
abundance: NA
v_gene: TRBV5-1
d_gene: NA
CDR3nt: TGCGCCAGCAGCGCCGACAGCTCTAATGAAAAACTGTTTTTT
CDR3aa: CASSADSSNEKLFF

j_gene: TRBJ2-7
abundance: NA
v_gene: TRBV6-6
d_gene: NA
CDR3nt: TGTGCCAGCAGTCCCGACAGCTCCTACGAGCAGTACTTC
CDR3aa: CASSPDSSYEQYF

j_gene: TRBJ2-3
abundance: NA
v_gene: TRBV6-5
d_gene: NA
CDR3nt: TGTGCCAGCAGTTACCGGTATGGAGATACGCAGTATTTT
CDR3aa: CASSYRYGDTQYF

j_gene: TRBJ1-3
abundance: once
v_gene: TRBV7-9
d_gene: NA
CDR3nt: TGTGCCAGCGGAGGGGTTGGTGGAAACACCATATATTTT
CDR3aa: CASGGVGGNTIYF

j_gene: TRBJ1-4
abundance: NA
v_gene: TRBV11-2
d_gene: NA
CDR3nt: TGTGCCAGCAGCTTAGAAGCAGGGCGGTATGAAAAACTGTTTTTT
CDR3aa: CASSLEAGRYEKLFF

j_gene: TRBJ2-4
abundance: few
v_gene: TRBV10-2
d_gene: NA
CDR3nt: TGCGCCAGCAGTGCTGACTACCGAGGAGGCAAAAACAGTCAGTACTTC
CDR3aa: CASSADYRGGKNSQYF

j_gene: TRBJ2-3
abundance: NA
v_gene: TRBV7-2
d_gene: NA
CDR3nt: TGTGCCAGCAGCTTAGAGTACTTAAGCACAGATACGCAGTATTTT
CDR3aa: CASSLEYLSTDTQYF

j_gene: TRBJ2-1
abundance: NA
v_gene: TRBV5-6
d_gene: TRBD2
CDR3nt: TGTGCCAGCAGCTATAGCGGGAGGGGGATAAATGAGCAGTTCTTC
CDR3aa: CASSYSGRGINEQFF

j_gene: TRBJ2-7
abundance: NA
v_gene: TRBV15
d_gene: NA
CDR3nt: TGTGCCACCAGCAGAGATTCGAGCGGCTCCTACGAGCAGTACTTC
CDR3aa: CATSRDSSGSYEQYF

j_gene: TRBJ2-7
abundance: NA
v_gene: TRBV7-9
d_gene: NA
CDR3nt: TGTGCCAGCAGCTTAGGAGGCGGGTATTACGAGCAGTACTTC
CDR3aa: CASSLGGGYYEQYF

j_gene: TRBJ2-5
abundance: NA
v_gene: TRBV30
d_gene: TRBD2
CDR3nt: TGTGCCTGGAGTGGACTAGCGCTTAGACAAGAGACCCAGTACTTC
CDR3aa: CAWSGLALRQETQYF

j_gene: TRBJ1-5
abundance: NA
v_gene: TRBV21-1
d_gene: NA
CDR3nt: TGTGCCAGCAGCAAAGCGGGGTCCAGGAAGGAGGAAAATCAGCCCCAGCATTTT
CDR3aa: CASSKAGSRKEENQPQHF

j_gene: TRBJ2-7
abundance: NA
v_gene: TRBV9
d_gene: NA
CDR3nt: TGTGCCAGCAGCGTAGGCGGGGACGGAGGATACGAGCAGTACTTC
CDR3aa: CASSVGGDGGYEQYF

j_gene: TRBJ2-3
abundance: NA
v_gene: TRBV6-6
d_gene: NA
CDR3nt: TGTGCCAGCAGTAAGGGGGACGGAAGCCTCACAGATACGCAGTATTTT
CDR3aa: CASSKGDGSLTDTQYF

j_gene: TRBJ2-2
abundance: NA
v_gene: TRBV6-5
d_gene: NA
CDR3nt: TGTGCCAGCAGTTACTCGCCGACTAGCACCGGGGAGCTGTTTTTT
CDR3aa: CASSYSPTSTGELFF

j_gene: TRBJ1-5
abundance: NA
v_gene: TRBV4-3
d_gene: NA
CDR3nt: TGCGCCAGCAGCCAAGAGGGACTGAGAAATCAGCCCCAGCATTTT
CDR3aa: CASSQEGLRNQPQHF

j_gene: TRBJ2-3
abundance: NA
v_gene: TRBV9
d_gene: NA
CDR3nt: TGTGCCAGCAGCGTAGCTCTAGCGCCCGGCACAGATACGCAGTATTTT
CDR3aa: CASSVALAPGTDTQYF

j_gene: TRBJ2-7
abundance: NA
v_gene: TRBV5-4
d_gene: TRBD1
CDR3nt: TGTGCCAGCAGCCCGGACAGGTACATCGAGCAGTACTTC
CDR3aa: CASSPDRYIEQYF